One sample yielded the 27 T cell receptor beta chains listed below, sequenced in a study of blood T cell repertoires in COVID-19. Sequenced by immunoSEQ multiplex PCR; TCRdb stores in-frame clones only, minus some. Of 95,000 to 150,000 clones in the sample, about 74% were seen once. Sequences were obtained from peripheral blood. The origin of the receptors is a human donor in a cohort sampled during active COVID-19.

The chain couples TRBV6-5 to TRBJ2-7; D gene uncertain. The germline V gene encodes CDR1 MNHEY and CDR2 SVGAGI. The V gene lost 2 bases and the J gene lost 2 bases, with 7 bases spanning the gap. The CDR3 consists of 13 residues. CDR3: CASSYGSTYEQYF. CDR3 DNA sequence: TGTGCCAGCAGTTACGGTAGTACCTACGAGCAGTACTTC.

The chain uses TRBV5-1 and TRBJ2-7; 9 bases are shared with TRBD2. CDR3 length: 16 residues. CDR1 is SGHRS, CDR2 YFSETQ, per germline. Trimming removed 3 bases from V and 2 bases from J; junction bases left unmatched: 9. The CDR3 reads CASSSAPSGVTYEQYF. The CDR3 bases are TGCGCCAGCAGCTCTGCGCCTAGCGGGGTGACCTACGAGCAGTACTTC. Filled out from reference TRBV5-1 and TRBJ2-7, the complete variable domain reads KAGVTQTPRYLIKTRGQQVTLSCSPISGHRSVSWYQQTPGQGLQFLFEYFSETQRNKGNFPGRFSGRQFSNSRSEMNVSTLELGDSALYLCASSSAPSGVTYEQYFGPGTRLTVT.

The chain joins TRBV6-6 to TRBJ2-3; TRBD2 aligns across 13 bases. CDR1 and CDR2 (germline): MNHNY, SVGAGI (reference sequence). This CDR3 has 15 amino acids. The trim removed 6 bases at V and 3 bases at J, leaving 3 bases unmatched. CDR3 region: CASSRTSGRTDTQYF. CDR3 DNA sequence: TGTGCCAGCAGCCGGACTAGCGGGAGAACAGATACGCAGTATTTT.

In DNA form, the CDR3 reads TGTGCCAGCAGCTCCGCGGCTAGCGGGAGAAACGAGCAGTACTTC. It is translated as CASSSAASGRNEQYF. This chain joins TRBV11-2 and TRBJ2-7; 10 positions match TRBD2. CDR3 size: 15 residues. V shed 4 bases, J shed 5 bases, and the junction held 8 bases outside the gene matches. Germline V gene lookup returns CDR1 SGHAT and CDR2 FQNNGV.

V is TRBV6-5 and J is TRBJ2-2, with D possibly TRBD2 on 5 matching bases. Germline V gene data show CDR1 as MNHEY and CDR2 as SVGAGI. Trimming left V 6 bases short and J 0 bases short, with 5 bases between. The CDR3 sequence is 13 residues long. The CDR3 nucleotides read TGTGCCAGCAGGAGGGCGAACACCGGGGAGCTGTTTTTT. Protein sequence: CASRRANTGELFF.

V is TRBV11-3 and J is TRBJ2-7; 8 bases fit TRBD1. There are 14 residues in the CDR3. The V and J ends lost 5 bases and 1 base, in that order; junction bases with no gene match: 4. The germline V gene encodes CDR1 SGHNT and CDR2 YENEEA. The CDR3 loop reads CASSGGQGSYEQYF. The CDR3 region has the DNA TGTGCCAGCAGCGGCGGACAGGGATCCTACGAGCAGTACTTC.

This clone has just one count. V and J are TRBV29-1 and TRBJ1-2, with 9 bases that match TRBD1. V lost 4 bases, J lost 7 bases, and 7 bases stayed unmatched. This CDR3 is 13 amino acids long. Germline CDR1 is SQVTM and CDR2 is ANQGSEA. The CDR3 sequence: CSVVADRGIGYTF. In DNA, the CDR3 is TGCAGCGTTGTTGCAGACAGGGGGATTGGCTACACCTTC. Looking up the rest from reference TRBV29-1 and TRBJ1-2 gives the full variable domain: SAVISQKPSRDICQRGTSLTIQCQVDSQVTMMFWYRQQPGQSLTLIATANQGSEATYESGFVIDKFPISRPNLTFSTLTVSNMSPEDSSIYLCSVVADRGIGYTFGSGTRLTVV.

The chain links TRBV4-1 to TRBJ1-1; D ambiguous. CDR1 is MGHRA and CDR2 is YSYEKL in the germline V gene. The CDR3 is 15 residues long. Trimming cost V 4 bases and J 5 bases, with 17 bases left between them. The CDR3 DNA follows: TGCGCCAGCAGCCTTTCTGGTGGCGGAGGGACTGAAGCTTTCTTT. Translated, it gives CASSLSGGGGTEAFF.

The sample holds one count of this clone. This rearrangement joins TRBV6-5 to TRBJ2-7, with D possibly TRBD1 on 6 matching bases. Germline V gene lookup returns CDR1 MNHEY and CDR2 SVGAGI. V shed 0 bases and J shed 5 bases, with 14 bases lying between them. CDR3 length: 15 residues. The CDR3 sequence is CASSYSTQGTNEQYF. Written as DNA, the CDR3 is TGTGCCAGCAGTTACTCGACGCAGGGGACAAACGAGCAGTACTTC.

This chain links TRBV5-1 with TRBJ2-7, with TRBD2 matching 7 bases. Trimming cost V 0 bases and J 1 base; bases outside gene matches: 7. CDR1 is SGHRS, CDR2 YFSETQ, per germline. CDR3 length equals 16 residues. CDR3 loop: CASSLAALATSYEQYF. The CDR3 coding sequence is TGCGCCAGCAGCTTGGCGGCACTAGCGACTTCCTACGAGCAGTACTTC.

The chain links TRBV11-2 to TRBJ2-7; D might be TRBD1 (6 bases). Germline-derived CDR1 and CDR2 are SGHAT and FQNNGV. This CDR3 has 13 residues. V was clipped by 1 base and J by 9 bases, with 13 bases between them. The CDR3 nucleotides read TGTGCCAGCAGCTTAGGACAGGCGGGTCGGCAGTACTTC. Its protein is CASSLGQAGRQYF.

J is TRBJ1-1 and V is TRBV30, with D possibly being TRBD1 (5 bases). With 5 bases removed from V and 6 bases from J, the gap between germline ends came to 16 bases. The CDR3 covers 13 residues. The germline CDR1 and CDR2 sequences are GTSNPN and SVGIG (reference sequence). The CDR3 nucleotides read TGTGCCTGGGGAAAAGGGGAGGGCCCTGAAGCTTTCTTT. Translation: CAWGKGEGPEAFF.

This clone has just a few counts. The V call is TRBV5-1, the J call TRBJ1-2; 8 nucleotides agree with TRBD1. CDR1 and CDR2 from the germline V gene are SGHRS and YFSETQ. The junction had 5 bases not matched to a gene; V was cut back by 0 bases and J by 7 bases. This CDR3 region has 14 residues. The CDR3, as DNA: TGCGCCAGCAGCTTGGTGCAGGGGGCGGTTGGCTACACCTTC. The encoded protein is CASSLVQGAVGYTF.

The rearrangement links TRBV27 to TRBJ1-2; possibly TRBD1 for D (5 bases). The ends were cut back, 4 bases at V and 5 bases at J, with 23 bases in the middle. The CDR3 has 17 amino acids. Germline-derived CDR1 and CDR2 are MNHEY and SMNVEV (reference sequence). The CDR3 spells CASSSEIPTVSPYGYTF. The CDR3 DNA reads as TGTGCCAGCAGTTCTGAAATACCGACAGTCTCCCCTTATGGCTACACCTTC.

The chain joins TRBV6-1 to TRBJ1-2; unclear D gene. This CDR3 region has 14 residues. Germline V lookup: CDR1 MNHNS, CDR2 SASEGT. V lost 2 bases and J lost 1, with 8 bases in between. CDR3 loop: CASSEQYLNYGYTF. CDR3 bases: TGTGCCAGCAGTGAACAGTACCTTAACTATGGCTACACCTTC.

The chain recombines TRBV12-3 or TRBV12-4 with TRBJ2-7; 7 bases agree with TRBD1. The CDR3 is made up of 13 amino acids. After removal of 7 bases from V and 2 bases from J, the junction contained 5 bases not matched to a gene. The CDR3 is CASTWDSTYEQYF. The CDR3 nucleotides read TGTGCCAGCACCTGGGACAGCACCTACGAGCAGTACTTC.

The chain joins TRBV27 to TRBJ1-1; no clear D gene. The CDR3 is 14 residues long. Germline lookup yields CDR1 MNHEY and CDR2 SMNVEV (reference sequence). Between the trimmed V and J ends, which lost 7 bases and 0 bases, there was a span of 12 bases. The CDR3 DNA sequence: TGTGCCAGCACCTTAAATCCCCTGAACACTGAAGCTTTCTTT. Its protein product is CASTLNPLNTEAFF.

The rearrangement links TRBV12-3 or TRBV12-4 to TRBJ1-2; 7 bases map to TRBD1. The V and J ends lost 5 bases and 2 bases, in that order; junction bases with no gene match: 2. This CDR3 region has 13 residues. This CDR3 is CASSLTGNYGYTF. The CDR3, as DNA: TGTGCCAGCAGTCTGACAGGGAACTATGGCTACACCTTC.

This clone was seen at least ten times. The chain uses TRBV11-2 and TRBJ2-7; 12 bases match TRBD1. CDR3 length equals 14 residues. Looked up from germline, CDR1 is SGHAT and CDR2 is FQNNGV. Trimming removed 5 bases from V and 6 bases from J; junction bases left unmatched: 5. The CDR3 DNA reads TGTGCCAGCAGCGCCGGGACAGGGGGCATCGAGCAGTACTTC. It translates to CASSAGTGGIEQYF.

V is TRBV6-1 and J is TRBJ1-4; 7 bases line up with TRBD1. The CDR3 has 17 amino acids. Germline lookup yields CDR1 MNHNS and CDR2 SASEGT. Trimming took 0 bases from V and 5 from J; bases not matched to a gene: 9. The DNA for the CDR3 is TGTGCCAGCAGTGAAGCGCTTCGACAGGGAAGAAATGAAAAACTGTTTTTT. Translated, it gives CASSEALRQGRNEKLFF.

The V and J genes are TRBV7-9 and TRBJ1-6; 8 bases map to TRBD1. The length of the CDR3 is 15 residues. Germline CDR1 reads SEHNR; CDR2 reads FQNEAQ (reference sequence). V lost 5 bases, J lost 8 bases, and 8 bases stayed unmatched. The CDR3 spells CASSPRDRSHSPLHF. In nucleotides, the CDR3 is TGTGCCAGCAGCCCCCGGGACAGGTCTCATTCACCCCTCCACTTT.

Written as DNA, the CDR3 is TGTGCCAGCAGTACGAGCTCCTACGAGCAGTACTTC. Its protein product is CASSTSSYEQYF. The V call is TRBV27, the J call TRBJ2-7; D is undetermined. Germline loops: CDR1 MNHEY, CDR2 SMNVEV (reference sequence). V gave up 5 bases and J gave up 0 bases, with 5 bases separating them. This CDR3 contains 12 residues.

Only one count was recorded for this clone. The chain carries TRBV5-1 and TRBJ2-7; 10 positions agree with TRBD1. The junction had 11 bases not matched to a gene; V was cut back by 4 bases and J by 4 bases. Germline assignment: CDR1 SGHRS and CDR2 YFSETQ. The CDR3 has 16 residues. The CDR3 here is CASSLFGQGEGYEQYF. The CDR3 nucleotides are TGCGCCAGCAGCCTATTCGGACAGGGGGAAGGATACGAGCAGTACTTC.

The chain is built from TRBV2 and TRBJ2-5, with 10 bases identical to TRBD2. The CDR3 covers 15 residues. V lost 7 bases to trimming and J lost 4 bases; unmatched junction nucleotides: 9. Germline V gene lookup returns CDR1 SNHLY and CDR2 FYNNEI. In nucleotides, the CDR3 is TGTGCCAGCAACCTCCTAGCGGGGGTTCGAGAGACCCAGTACTTC. This codes for CASNLLAGVRETQYF.

This clone was counted a few times. This chain uses TRBV5-1 with TRBJ1-4, with 8 bases fitting TRBD1. The CDR3 covers 15 residues. V dropped 4 bases and J dropped 8; count of bases not matched to a gene: 10. The V gene's germline CDR1 is SGHRS and CDR2 YFSETQ. The DNA of the CDR3 is TGCGCCAGCAGCGCGGGACAGGCCCCGGGCGAAAAACTGTTTTTT. Translating it yields CASSAGQAPGEKLFF.

The chain has TRBV7-8 and TRBJ2-3; D may be TRBD2 (5 bases). The length of the CDR3 is 15 residues. Germline loops: CDR1 SGHVS, CDR2 FQNEAQ. The V end lost 6 bases, the J end lost 5 bases, and 18 bases lay between the germline ends. Here the CDR3 DNA reads TGTGCCAGCAGTCGTGACCGACTACCTCGAGATACGCAGTATTTT. This encodes CASSRDRLPRDTQYF.

The V and J genes are TRBV6-5 and TRBJ2-7, with D perhaps TRBD2 (5 bases). Germline CDR1 and CDR2: MNHEY and SVGAGI. The CDR3 is made up of 14 amino acids. V lost 2 bases and J lost 2, with 10 bases in between. The CDR3 is CASSYRTATYEQYF. The CDR3 DNA reads as TGTGCCAGCAGTTACCGGACTGCGACCTACGAGCAGTACTTC.